The clone carrying this T cell receptor (beta chain) was detected only a few times. Its antigen remains unidentified. This sample is part of a study of OX40 agonist ivuxolimab in advanced cancers. Trimming removed 2 bases from V and 0 bases from J, with 16 bases in between. Germline CDR1 LNHDA, CDR2 SQIVND (reference sequence). The CDR3 length is 17 residues. Using immunoSEQ multiplex PCR, the repertoire was profiled, and TCRdb retains in-frame clones only, with some absent. The repertoire consists of some 94,000 clones, with around 96% occurring once and the leading ten covering about 2.1%. Study findings and constraints: Low levels of normalized T-cell clonal expansion also appeared in some nonresponders. Relatively little clonal expansion, among the lowest observed, appeared in partial responders at 0.1-3.0 mg/kg.

The sequence derives from an adult with an advanced solid tumor such as melanoma, head and neck, liver or kidney cancer. The starting material was CD4+ or CD8+ T cells sorted from blood, obtained in a trial of the OX40 agonist ivuxolimab. The chain is built from TRBV19 and TRBJ1-2; D gene unclear. Here the CDR3 DNA reads TGTGCCAGTAGTATAACTTCTCTCTCCTCTACTAACTATGGCTACACCTTC. Translating it yields CASSITSLSSTNYGYTF.